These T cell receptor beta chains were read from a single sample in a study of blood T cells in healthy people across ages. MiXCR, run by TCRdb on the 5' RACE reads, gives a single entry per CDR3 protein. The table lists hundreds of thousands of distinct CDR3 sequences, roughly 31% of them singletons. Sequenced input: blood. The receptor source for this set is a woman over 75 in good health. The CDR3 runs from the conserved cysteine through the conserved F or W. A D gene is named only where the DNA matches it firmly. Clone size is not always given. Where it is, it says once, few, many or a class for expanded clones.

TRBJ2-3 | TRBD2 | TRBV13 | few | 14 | TGTGCCAGCAGCTTGACTAGCGGAGATTCAACGCAGTATTTT | CASSLTSGDSTQYF
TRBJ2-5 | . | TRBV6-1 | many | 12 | TGTGCCAGCAGTGAAGCTTGGGAGACCCAGTACTTC | CASSEAWETQYF
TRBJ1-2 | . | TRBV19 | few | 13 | TGTGCCAGTAGTATAGAACGTCACTATGGCTACACCTTC | CASSIERHYGYTF
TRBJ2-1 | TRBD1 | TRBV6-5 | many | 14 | TGTGCCAGCGCGACAGGGGGCAATTTGGATGAGCAGTTCTTC | CASATGGNLDEQFF
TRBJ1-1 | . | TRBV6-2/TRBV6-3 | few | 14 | TGTGCCAGCAGTTACAGGCAGGCTAACACTGAAGCTTTCTTT | CASSYRQANTEAFF
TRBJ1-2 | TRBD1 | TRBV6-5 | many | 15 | TGTGCCAGCAGTTACTCCGGGACAGGCCACTATGGCTACACCTTC | CASSYSGTGHYGYTF
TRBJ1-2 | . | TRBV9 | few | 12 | TGTGCCAGCAGCGCCTTCCCAAAGGGCTACACCTTC | CASSAFPKGYTF
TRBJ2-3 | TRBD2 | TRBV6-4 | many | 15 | TGTGCCAGCAGTGACGAGGGGCTAGCGGGGGGTACGCAGTATTTT | CASSDEGLAGGTQYF
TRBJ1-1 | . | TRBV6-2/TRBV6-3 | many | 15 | TGTGCCAGCAGTAGGCCTCCAGGTCTGAACACTGAAGCTTTCTTT | CASSRPPGLNTEAFF
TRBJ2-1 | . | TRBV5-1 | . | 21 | TGCGCCAGCAGCCAGAGATCTAGCGAGGGGGCCACCCATACTCCCTACAATGAGCAGTTCTTC | CASSQRSSEGATHTPYNEQFF
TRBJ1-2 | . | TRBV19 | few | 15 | TGTGCCAGTAGTATTCGGGGGGCTACCAACTATGGCTACACCTTC | CASSIRGATNYGYTF
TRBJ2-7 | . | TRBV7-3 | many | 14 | TGTGCCAGCAGCTTAGGTCAGTGGCCGGACGAGCAGTACTTC | CASSLGQWPDEQYF
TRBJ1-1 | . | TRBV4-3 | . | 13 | TGCGCCAGCAGCCGGGTGTTAGGGAGGGAAGCTTTCTTT | CASSRVLGREAFF
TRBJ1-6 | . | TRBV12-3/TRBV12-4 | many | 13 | TGTGCCAGCAGTTTAGCGGGCGGTTCACCCCTCCACTTT | CASSLAGGSPLHF
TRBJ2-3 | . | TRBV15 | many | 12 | TGTGCCACCCGGGCAGCCACAGATACGCAGTATTTT | CATRAATDTQYF
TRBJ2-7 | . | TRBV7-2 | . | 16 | TGTGTCAGCAGCCCTCCGGGACCTTCGAGCTCCTACGAGCAGTACTTC | CVSSPPGPSSSYEQYF
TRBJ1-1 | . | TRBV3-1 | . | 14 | TGTGCCAGCGGTAGGGGACCGGTGAACACTGAAGCTTTCTTT | CASGRGPVNTEAFF
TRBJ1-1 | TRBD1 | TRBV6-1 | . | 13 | TGTGCCAGCAGTTCTTCTGGACAGGGGGAAGCTTTCTTT | CASSSSGQGEAFF
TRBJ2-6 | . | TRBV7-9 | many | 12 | TGTGCCAGCAGCTTAGTTAAAGGGGTCCTGACTTTC | CASSLVKGVLTF
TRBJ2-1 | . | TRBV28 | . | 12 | TGTACCAGCCACGGCAGCCGAAATGAGCAGTTCTTC | CTSHGSRNEQFF
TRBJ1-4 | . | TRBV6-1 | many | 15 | TGTGCCAGCAGTCAACAGGGTTTGGGGATGGAAAAACTGTTTTTT | CASSQQGLGMEKLFF
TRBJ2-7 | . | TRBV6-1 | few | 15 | TGTGCCAGCAGAGCTTTACAGGGTAGCTCCTACGAGCAGTACTTC | CASRALQGSSYEQYF
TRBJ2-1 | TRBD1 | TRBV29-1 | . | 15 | TGCAGCGTTGAAGATCCACAGGGGGTATACAATGAGCAGTTCTTC | CSVEDPQGVYNEQFF
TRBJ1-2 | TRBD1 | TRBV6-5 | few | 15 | TGTGCCAGCAGTTACGGGCAGGGGGCAAACTATGGCTACACCTTC | CASSYGQGANYGYTF
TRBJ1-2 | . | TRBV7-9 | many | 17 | TGTGCCAGCAGCTTAACGCTGTCCCGGGACCTTCCCTATGGCTACACCTTC | CASSLTLSRDLPYGYTF
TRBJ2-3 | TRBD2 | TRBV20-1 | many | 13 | TGCAGTGCTAGACTAGCGGGGTCAGATACGCAGTATTTT | CSARLAGSDTQYF
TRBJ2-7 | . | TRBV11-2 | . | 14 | TGTGCCAGCAGCACCGAGAGAAGCTCCTACGAGCAGTACTTC | CASSTERSSYEQYF
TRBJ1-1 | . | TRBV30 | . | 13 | TGTGCCTGGAGTAAGGGGATGAACACTGAAGCTTTCTTT | CAWSKGMNTEAFF
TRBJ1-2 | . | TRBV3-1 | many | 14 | TGTGCCAGCGGCCACAGGGACGGGAACTATGGCTACACCTTC | CASGHRDGNYGYTF
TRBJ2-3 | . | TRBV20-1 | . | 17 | TGCAGTGCTAGATCCAGCCGGGCGGAGTATCGCACAGATACGCAGTATTTT | CSARSSRAEYRTDTQYF
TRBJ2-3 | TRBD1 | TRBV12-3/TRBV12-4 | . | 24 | TGTGCCAGCAGTTCCGTCCGCTTCCCCCGGGACAGGGGGCGACTAGACTCTGGCGCAGATACGCAGTATTTT | CASSSVRFPRDRGRLDSGADTQYF
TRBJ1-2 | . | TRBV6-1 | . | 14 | TGTGCCAGCAGTGAAGCCCGACGGAACTATGGCTACACCTTC | CASSEARRNYGYTF
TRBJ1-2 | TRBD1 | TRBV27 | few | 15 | TGTGCCAGCAGTTCACATGACAGGGTCTTCTATGGCTACACCTTC | CASSSHDRVFYGYTF
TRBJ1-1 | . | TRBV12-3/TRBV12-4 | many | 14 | TGTGCCAGCAGTTTAGGGGGACGGGGGCCTGAAGCTTTCTTT | CASSLGGRGPEAFF
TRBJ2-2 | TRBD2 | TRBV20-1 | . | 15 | TGCAGTGCTCCCTCAGCGGGGGGGCCCGCCGGGGAGCTGTTTTTT | CSAPSAGGPAGELFF
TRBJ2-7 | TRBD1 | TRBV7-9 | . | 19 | TGTGCCAGCAGCTGGAGCAAGAGACAGGGGACGAAAGTAGAAGACGAGCAGTACTTC | CASSWSKRQGTKVEDEQYF
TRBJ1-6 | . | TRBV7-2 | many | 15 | TGTGCCAGCAGCTTAATTATACAGTATAATTCACCCCTCCACTTT | CASSLIIQYNSPLHF
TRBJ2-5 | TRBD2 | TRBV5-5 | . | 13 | TGTGCCAGCGGGACTAGCGTACAAGAGACCCAGTACTTC | CASGTSVQETQYF
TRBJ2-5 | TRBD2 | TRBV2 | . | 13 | TGTGCCAGCACCGAGACTAGCCGGGAGACCCAGTACTTC | CASTETSRETQYF
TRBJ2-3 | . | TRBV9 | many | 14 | TGTGCCAGCAGCGTACGGGGGACCACAGATACGCAGTATTTT | CASSVRGTTDTQYF
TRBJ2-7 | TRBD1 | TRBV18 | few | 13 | TGTGCCAGCTCACCGTCGGACAGGGACGAGCAGTACTTC | CASSPSDRDEQYF
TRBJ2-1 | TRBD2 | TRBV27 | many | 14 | TGTGCCAGCAGTTTTACTAGCGGGTCCCATGAGCAGTTCTTC | CASSFTSGSHEQFF
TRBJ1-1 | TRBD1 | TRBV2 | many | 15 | TGTGCCAACCTGACAGGGGTACGTAGCGGCACTGAAGCTTTCTTT | CANLTGVRSGTEAFF
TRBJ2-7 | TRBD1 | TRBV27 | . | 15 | TGTGCCTGCAGTCCAATCACAGGGGGATCGGGCGAGCAGTACTTC | CACSPITGGSGEQYF
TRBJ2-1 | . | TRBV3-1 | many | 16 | TGTGCCAGCAGCCCCACGGGGGCCGGCTCCTACAATGAGCAGTTCTTC | CASSPTGAGSYNEQFF
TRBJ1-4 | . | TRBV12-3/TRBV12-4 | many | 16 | TGTGCCAGCAGTTTCGAACAGGCCGCAACTAATGAAAAACTGTTTTTT | CASSFEQAATNEKLFF
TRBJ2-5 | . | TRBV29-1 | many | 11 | TGCAGCGTCCAAAACCCAGAGACCCAGTACTTC | CSVQNPETQYF